The sequence of this T cell receptor beta chain was determined in a study of blood T cell repertoires in COVID-19. Original analysis: Scientists estimated how many nucleated cells there were by amplifying reference gene primers. Repertoires were generated with immunoSEQ multiplex PCR, while TCRdb's copy carries only in-frame clones and drops some. The V and J calls and clone size were taken over from that table, and D and trimming were inferred from the DNA. The table lists under 300,000 clones, about 88% of them singletons. The CDR3 is 14 amino acids. Germline CDR1 is LGHDT and CDR2 is YNNKEL (reference sequence). The V end lost 4 bases, the J end lost 7 bases, and 17 bases lay between the germline ends.

The V and J genes are TRBV3-1 (or the pseudogene TRBV3-2) and TRBJ2-7, with D perhaps matching TRBD1 (5 bases). The receptor comes from a woman between 65 and 79 years old with COVID-19, enrolled during active disease. Material for sequencing was peripheral blood. CDR3 residues: CASSLSPGSREQYF. In DNA, the CDR3 is TGTGCCAGCAGCCTCTCCCCAGGGTCAAGAGAGCAGTACTTC.